The 5 T cell receptor beta chains listed next were all sequenced from one sample in a study of spatial heterogeneity in lung cancer. Study observations and caveats: Expanded intratumoral alpha and beta TCR counts tracked tumor mutation counts.

No antigen has been assigned to these receptors. TCRdb called the 5' RACE reads again in MiXCR, with one record for every CDR3 protein. Of several thousand distinct CDR3 sequences in the sample, approximately 10% were seen once. Sample time point: sample taken at primary tumor resection. This sample comprised lung tumor tissue, obtained at surgery. The receptors were gathered from a male donor with early-stage non-small cell lung cancer.

This clonotype was seen ten or more times. The chain has TRBV19 and TRBJ2-5; 10 nucleotides match TRBD2. The V and J ends lost 3 bases and 3 bases, in that order; junction bases with no gene match: 10. Germline V gives CDR1 LNHDA, CDR2 SQIVND (reference sequence). The CDR3 has 17 residues. The CDR3 DNA reads as TGTGCCAGTAGTATCCATGGTAGCGGGGGGCTAGAAGAGACCCAGTACTTC. It yields the protein CASSIHGSGGLEETQYF.

The chain joins TRBV7-9 to TRBJ2-1; no clear D. CDR3 length: 11 residues. The V gene's germline CDR1 is SEHNR and CDR2 FQNEAQ (reference sequence). Trimming took off 4 bases at V and 9 bases at J, with 7 bases between the two ends. The CDR3 is CASSSQGEQFF. Written as DNA, the CDR3 is TGTGCCAGCAGCTCCCAAGGTGAGCAGTTCTTC.

The gene calls are TRBV9 and TRBJ2-1; D uncertain. Germline CDR1 reads SGDLS; CDR2 reads YYNGEE. V gave up 0 bases and J gave up 8 bases, with 9 bases separating them. CDR3 size: 13 residues. CDR3 nucleotides: TGTGCCAGCAGCGTAGAAGGGTTCGATGAGCAGTTCTTC. Translation: CASSVEGFDEQFF.

V usage is TRBV20-1 and J usage is TRBJ1-5, with unresolved D. Germline V gives CDR1 DFQATT, CDR2 SNEGSKA (reference sequence). CDR3 length equals 14 residues. V gave up 6 bases and J gave up 6 bases, with 18 bases separating them. CDR3: CSARRAPRLQPQHF. The CDR3 DNA follows: TGCAGTGCAAGAAGGGCCCCAAGGCTTCAGCCCCAGCATTTT.

This clonotype has ten or more counts. This chain uses TRBV12-3 or TRBV12-4 with TRBJ1-2; 7 bases match TRBD1. The CDR3 has 12 amino acids. V was pared by 7 bases and J by 4 bases, with 3 bases of the junction left unmatched. CDR3 region: CASTGGFYGYTF. The CDR3 bases are TGTGCCAGCACAGGGGGTTTCTATGGCTACACCTTC.